The clone carrying this TCR beta chain was observed a single time. The antigen remains unidentified. Trimming removed 3 bases from V and 4 bases from J, with 30 bases in between. Germline assignment: CDR1 MDHEN and CDR2 SYDVKM. The length of the CDR3 is 20 residues. The sample originates from a study of hypomethylating agent response in myelodysplastic syndrome. The overall study: Donors were myelodysplastic syndrome patients: 2 female, roughly nine male. TET2 mutation, the most common, occurred in about 45% of the 11 patients. Regarding the study as a whole: This small study analyzed only 10 to 11 patients. Richness, rarefaction diversity and clonality did not change significantly after hypomethylating treatment.

Data came from immunoSEQ multiplex PCR; TCRdb stores just in-frame clones and leaves some out. Among some 2,000 clones listed, roughly four fifths were seen once. The chain is built from TRBV28 and TRBJ1-2; possible D gene TRBD1, 5 bases. The specimen was bone marrow, collected before or after starting hypomethylating agent treatment for myelodysplastic syndrome (not recorded which). This sequence originates from a human donor with myelodysplastic syndrome. Written as DNA, the CDR3 is TGTGCCAGCAGTTTGGGTTTCGGCAGGGCAGGATCTATGGCTCTCTATGGCTACACCTTC. Encoded protein: CASSLGFGRAGSMALYGYTF.